These T cell receptor beta chains were read from a single sample in a study of CD8 T cells in Susac syndrome. TCRdb reprocessed the immunoSEQ multiplex PCR reads with MiXCR, giving one entry per CDR3 protein. The sample consists of 200,000 or so distinct CDR3 sequences, around 90% of them appearing once. Sequencing used CD8+ T cells from PBMCs. These receptors originate from a human donor with multiple sclerosis. Both conserved end residues are part of each CDR3. D genes are given only for firm matches. The size entry is marked missing in some rows and otherwise reads once, few, many or a size class.

TRBJ2-3 | TRBD2 | TRBV2 | . | CASSGGLGGTDTQYF | TGTGCCAGCAGTGGAGGACTAGGTGGAACAGATACGCAGTATTTT
TRBJ1-1 | . | TRBV4-1 | . | CASSQPGNTEAFF | TGCGCCAGCAGCCAGCCAGGGAACACTGAAGCTTTCTTT
TRBJ1-1 | . | TRBV9 | . | CASSVDGRPNAFF | TGTGCCAGCAGCGTAGATGGGCGCCCTAATGCTTTCTTT
TRBJ2-7 | TRBD2 | TRBV7-9 | . | CASSFSGRPVWEQYF | TGTGCCAGCAGCTTTAGCGGGAGGCCCGTCTGGGAGCAGTACTTC
TRBJ2-7 | . | TRBV4-3 | . | CASSQVARSLSEQYF | TGCGCCAGCAGCCAAGTTGCCAGAAGTCTGAGCGAGCAGTACTTC
TRBJ1-2 | . | TRBV27 | . | CASSLAPSGTGYGYTF | TGTGCCAGCAGTTTAGCCCCCTCCGGGACGGGCTATGGCTACACCTTC
TRBJ2-1 | . | TRBV9 | once | CASSVALGVSYNEQFF | TGTGCCAGCAGCGTAGCTCTAGGAGTATCCTACAATGAGCAGTTCTTC
TRBJ2-7 | TRBD1 | TRBV14 | . | CASRKDREVTYEQYF | TGTGCCAGCAGAAAGGACAGGGAGGTTACCTACGAGCAGTACTTC
TRBJ1-1 | TRBD1 | TRBV3-1 | . | CASSSTTGANTEAFF | TGTGCCAGCAGCTCGACTACAGGGGCGAACACTGAAGCTTTCTTT
TRBJ1-1 | . | TRBV7-6 | . | CASRGLGDTEAFF | TGTGCCAGCAGGGGCCTGGGGGACACTGAAGCTTTCTTT
TRBJ2-7 | . | TRBV30 | . | CAWSVNEQYF | TGTGCCTGGAGTGTGAACGAGCAGTACTTC
TRBJ2-1 | . | TRBV4-3 | once | CASSQWRWVGDEQFF | TGCGCCAGCAGCCAATGGCGGTGGGTAGGGGATGAGCAGTTCTTC
TRBJ2-3 | TRBD1 | TRBV30 | . | CASEQGQSTDTQYF | TGTGCCAGCGAACAGGGACAGAGCACAGATACGCAGTATTTT
TRBJ2-5 | TRBD2 | TRBV7-8 | . | CASSLLAGYQETQYF | TGTGCCAGCAGCTTACTAGCGGGGTACCAAGAGACCCAGTACTTC
TRBJ1-1 | . | TRBV7-2 | . | CASSLVAGFMNTEAFF | TGTGCCAGCAGCTTAGTGGCAGGATTTATGAACACTGAAGCTTTCTTT
TRBJ2-7 | . | TRBV7-9 | once | CASSLVDGSYEQYF | TGTGCCAGCAGCTTAGTGGACGGCTCCTACGAGCAGTACTTC
TRBJ2-6 | . | TRBV12-3/TRBV12-4 | . | CASSLYLAGANVLTF | TGTGCCAGCAGTTTATACTTGGCAGGGGCCAACGTCCTGACTTTC